The 13 T cell receptor beta chains below were found in one sample sequenced in a study of T cell clusters in autoimmune cytopenias. TRB rearrangements were amplified by touch-down multiplex PCR with mixed TRB-A/B primers. TCRdb derives one entry per CDR3 protein from the multiplex PCR reads, leaving out DNA. The listing records approximately 7,000 distinct CDR3 sequences. Approximately 36,000 genome equivalents of blood DNA were amplified for TRB. The sequenced sample consisted of peripheral blood. The receptors shown here come from a human donor with an autoimmune cytopenia or autoimmune hepatitis (not recorded which).

By frequency, this clonotype is medium-sized. The rearrangement links TRBV30 to TRBJ2-7; checking the TCRdb D call of TRBD2 is not possible without DNA. The CDR3 contains 12 residues. Germline CDR1 GTSNPN, CDR2 SVGIG (reference sequence). CDR3 sequence reads: CACFRGTEEQYF.

Frequency places this clonotype as medium-sized. The chain couples TRBV11-2 to TRBJ2-1. Germline V gene data show CDR1 as SGHAT and CDR2 as FQNNGV. CDR3 size: 15 residues. The CDR3 loop is CASSPHHSSYNEQFF. The whole variable domain, remainder taken from reference TRBV11-2 and TRBJ2-1, is EAGVAQSPRYKIIEKRQSVAFWCNPISGHATLYWYQQILGQGPKLLIQFQNNGVVDDSQLPKDRFSAERLKGVDSTLKIQPAKLEDSAVYLCASSPHHSSYNEQFFGPGTRLTVL.

The chain uses TRBV12-3 or TRBV12-4 and TRBJ1-3. CDR3 length equals 13 residues. CDR3 protein: CANKQGSGNTIYF.

Its frequency marks this clonotype as medium-sized. The V and J genes are TRBV19 and TRBJ1-2; TCRdb lists TRBD1, though no DNA is available to test this call. This CDR3 has 12 amino acids. The germline V gene has CDR1 LNHDA and CDR2 SQIVND (reference sequence). The CDR3: CASTATGNGYTF. The full variable domain, rest sourced from reference TRBV19 and TRBJ1-2, is DGGITQSPKYLFRKEGQNVTLSCEQNLNHDAMYWYRQDPGQGLRLIYYSQIVNDFQKGDIAEGYSVSREKKESFPLTVTSAQKNPTAFYLCASTATGNGYTFGSGTRLTVV.

V is TRBV5-8 and J is TRBJ1-5; TCRdb gives TRBD1 as the D gene, but with no DNA this cannot be confirmed. CDR1 SGHTS and CDR2 YDEGEE come from the germline V gene. CDR3 length equals 14 residues. CDR3 loop: CASSIGTGDQPQHF.

This clonotype is identified as medium-sized from frequency. The chain recombines TRBV7-9 with TRBJ2-2; TCRdb gives TRBD1 as the D gene, but with no DNA this cannot be confirmed. Germline CDR1 and CDR2: SEHNR and FQNEAQ (reference sequence). The CDR3 runs to 14 residues. The CDR3 loop is CASSLSPLTGELFF.

This chain connects TRBV11-2 to TRBJ2-2. The CDR3 loop spans 11 amino acids. Germline V gene data show CDR1 as SGHAT and CDR2 as FQNNGV. The CDR3 loop is CASSFGGELFF.

The chain links TRBV12-3 or TRBV12-4 to TRBJ2-5; TCRdb lists TRBD2, though no DNA is available to test this call. The CDR3 loop spans 13 amino acids. CDR3 in amino acids: CASSRTHQETQYF.

The chain has TRBV10-3 and TRBJ1-2. The CDR3 contains 14 residues. The germline V gene has CDR1 ENHRY and CDR2 SYGVKD. This chain's CDR3 is CAIRDSGTLVGYTF.

The genes are TRBV12-3 or TRBV12-4 and TRBJ2-3; TCRdb picks TRBD2, but there is no DNA to check that call. This CDR3 has 14 residues. CDR3 in amino acids: CASSRLAGEDTQYF.

The J gene is TRBJ1-1, the V gene TRBV15; TCRdb lists TRBD1, though no DNA is available to test this call. This CDR3 is 17 amino acids long. The germline CDR1 and CDR2 sequences are LNHNV and YYDKDF (reference sequence). CDR3 protein: CATSSLGPGTVNTEAFF.

The rearrangement links TRBV18 to TRBJ2-1; with no DNA, the TCRdb D assignment of TRBD1 cannot be verified. This CDR3 spans 13 amino acids. Germline V gene lookup returns CDR1 KGHSH and CDR2 LQKENI. The CDR3: CASSPGLIDEQFF. The full variable domain, in which reference TRBV18 and TRBJ2-1 provide the parts outside the CDR3, is NAGVMQNPRHLVRRRGQEARLRCSPMKGHSHVYWYRQLPEEGLKFMVYLQKENIIDESGMPKERFSAEFPKEGPSILRIQQVVRGDSAAYFCASSPGLIDEQFFGPGTRLTVL.

J is TRBJ1-1 and V is TRBV5-5; TCRdb names TRBD1, which stays unverified in the absence of DNA. CDR1 is SGHKS, CDR2 YYEKEE, per germline (reference sequence). There are 14 residues in the CDR3. The CDR3 here is CASSFGTGWTEAFF.